This T cell receptor (beta chain) was captured by sequencing in a study of T cell changes during pregnancy in multiple sclerosis. Repertoires were generated with immunoSEQ multiplex PCR, while TCRdb's copy carries only in-frame clones and drops some. The sample lists fewer than 70,000 clones, 90% to 95% occurring once. Trimming stripped 2 bases from V and 3 bases from J, with 9 bases between. There are 14 residues in the CDR3. In germline, CDR1 is SGHDT, CDR2 YYEEEE. The receptor comes from a female donor with multiple sclerosis, enrolled in a pregnancy study. The gene calls are TRBV5-6 and TRBJ1-5; TRBD1 is a possible D gene (5 bases). The source was CD8+ T cells from peripheral blood mononuclear cells, collected in the third trimester of pregnancy. DNA for the CDR3: TGTGCCAGCAGCTTCACAGGACACAATCAGCCCCAGCATTTT. It codes for CASSFTGHNQPQHF.